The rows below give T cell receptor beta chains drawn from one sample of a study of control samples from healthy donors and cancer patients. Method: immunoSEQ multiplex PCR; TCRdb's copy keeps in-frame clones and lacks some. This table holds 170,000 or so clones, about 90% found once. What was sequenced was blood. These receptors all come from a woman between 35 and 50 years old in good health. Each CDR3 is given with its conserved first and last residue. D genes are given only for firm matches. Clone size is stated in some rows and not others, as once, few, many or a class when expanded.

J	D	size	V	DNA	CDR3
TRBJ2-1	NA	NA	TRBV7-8	TGTGCCAGCAGCACCTCCGCGGGAACCTACAATGAGCAGTTCTTC	CASSTSAGTYNEQFF
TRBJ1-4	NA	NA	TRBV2	TGTGCCAGCAGTGAAGCGGCAGTCAATGAAAAACTGTTTTTT	CASSEAAVNEKLFF
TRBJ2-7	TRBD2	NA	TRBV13	TGTGCCAGCAGTTCCAGCGGGGCCACCTACGAGCAGTACTTC	CASSSSGATYEQYF
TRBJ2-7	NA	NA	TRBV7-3	TGTGCCAGCAGCGCTGGAGGGGACGTCTCCTACGAGCAGTACTTC	CASSAGGDVSYEQYF
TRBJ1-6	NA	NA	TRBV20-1	TGCAGTGCTGACACATATTCACCCCTCCACTTT	CSADTYSPLHF
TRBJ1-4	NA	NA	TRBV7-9	TGTGCCAGCAGCTTAGTGGGGGCTGATGAAAAACTGTTTTTT	CASSLVGADEKLFF
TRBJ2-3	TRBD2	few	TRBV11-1	TGTGCCAGCAGCAAACTAGCGGGGGGAAACACAGATACGCAGTATTTT	CASSKLAGGNTDTQYF
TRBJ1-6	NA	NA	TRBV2	TGTGCCAGCAGCATTGACAGCTCCTATAATTCACCCCTCCACTTT	CASSIDSSYNSPLHF
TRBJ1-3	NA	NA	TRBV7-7	TGTGCCAGCAGCGCCTTTGCAGGCTCTGGAAACACCATATATTTT	CASSAFAGSGNTIYF
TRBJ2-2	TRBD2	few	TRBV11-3	TGTGCCAGCAGCTTAGATCGGTCCGACAGGGAGCGGGGGGGATATACCGGGGAGCTGTTTTTT	CASSLDRSDRERGGYTGELFF
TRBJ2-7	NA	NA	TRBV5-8	TGTGCCAGCACCATTGGAGGGGCCCCTCACGAGCAGTACTTC	CASTIGGAPHEQYF
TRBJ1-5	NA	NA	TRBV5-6	TGTGCCAGCAGCTTCTGGGCCGGGACTCCTAATCAGCCCCAGCATTTT	CASSFWAGTPNQPQHF
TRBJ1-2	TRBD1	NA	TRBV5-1	TGCGCCAGCAGCCGGACAGGAGACACTAACTATGGCTACACCTTC	CASSRTGDTNYGYTF
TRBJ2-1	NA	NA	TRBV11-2	TGTGCCAGCAGCCCTCAGGCCGGTGAGCAGTTCTTC	CASSPQAGEQFF
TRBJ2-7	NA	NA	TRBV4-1	TGCGCCAGCAGCCCCGATCTTCTCACAGGGGAGGTTGGCGAGCAGTACTTC	CASSPDLLTGEVGEQYF
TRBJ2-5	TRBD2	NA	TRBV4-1	TGCGCCAGCAGCCAACGGACTAGCGGGGGCCAAGAGACCCAGTACTTC	CASSQRTSGGQETQYF
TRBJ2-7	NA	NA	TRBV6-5	TGTGCCAGCAGTTACTGGGGTCCCTCCTACGAGCAGTACTTC	CASSYWGPSYEQYF
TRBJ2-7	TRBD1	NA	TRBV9	TGTGCCAGCAGCCACGGGACAGGGATCGACGAGCAGTACTTC	CASSHGTGIDEQYF
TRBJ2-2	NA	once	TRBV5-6	TGTGCCAGCAGCTTGGTAGGGCTACCAAGTGGCACCGGGGAGCTGTTTTTT	CASSLVGLPSGTGELFF
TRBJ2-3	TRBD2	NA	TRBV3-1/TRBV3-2	TGTGCCAGCAGCCCGACTAGCGGGGGGGTTACAGATACGCAGTATTTT	CASSPTSGGVTDTQYF
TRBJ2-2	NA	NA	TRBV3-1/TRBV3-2	TGTGCCAGCAGCCAATTTATAAGCCCTAACACCGGGGAGCTGTTTTTT	CASSQFISPNTGELFF
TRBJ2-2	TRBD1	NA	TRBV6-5	TGTGCCAGCAGTAGACAGGGGGCTACCACCGGGGAGCTGTTTTTT	CASSRQGATTGELFF